Listed here is a single T cell receptor (beta chain). Some clones are missing from TCRdb's copy, which holds only in-frame ones; the method was immunoSEQ multiplex PCR. The table lists 250,000 or so clones, less than 95% of them singletons. Participants had their cohort set by participant-reported clinical history. CDR3 length equals 15 residues. Germline V gene lookup returns CDR1 SGHAT and CDR2 FQNNGV. With 6 bases removed from V and 4 bases from J, the gap between germline ends came to 16 bases. These data come from a study of blood T cell repertoires in COVID-19. The rearrangement links TRBV11-2 to TRBJ1-3, with D perhaps matching TRBD1 (6 bases). Sequencing input: PBMCs or T cells enriched from blood (not recorded which). The sequence was obtained from a man between 35 and 55 years old who had been exposed to COVID-19. This CDR3 is CASSPDPGAGNTIYF. The CDR3 DNA reads TGTGCCAGCAGTCCCGACCCAGGGGCAGGAAACACCATATATTTT. The complete variable domain, with remaining parts taken from reference TRBV11-2 and TRBJ1-3, reads EAGVAQSPRYKIIEKRQSVAFWCNPISGHATLYWYQQILGQGPKLLIQFQNNGVVDDSQLPKDRFSAERLKGVDSTLKIQPAKLEDSAVYLCASSPDPGAGNTIYFGEGSWLTVV.